A selection of T cell receptor beta chains follows, all from one sample in a study of Tregs in tolerant kidney transplant recipients. TCRdb keeps only in-frame clones here, not all; method: immunoSEQ multiplex PCR. The sample yields 60,000 to 75,000 clones, approximately 83% seen once. Source: Tregs from blood, taken before the transplant. The source of these receptors is a human donor who received a combined kidney and bone marrow transplant. CDR3s include the opening cysteine and the closing phenylalanine or tryptophan. A D gene is named only where the DNA matches it firmly. Clone size appears in some rows only: once, few, many, or a class for an expanded clone.

d_call,j_call,v_call,clone_size,cdr3_aa,cdr3_nt
-,TRBJ1-1,TRBV28,-,CASALGGRLTEAFF,TGTGCCAGCGCCTTGGGGGGCAGATTAACTGAAGCTTTCTTT
-,TRBJ1-4,TRBV7-8,-,CASKGRRNEKLFF,TGTGCCAGCAAGGGGCGGAGGAATGAAAAACTGTTTTTT
TRBD2,TRBJ2-7,TRBV6-4,-,CASSVVAGGYEQYF,TGTGCCAGCAGTGTGGTAGCGGGAGGGTACGAGCAGTACTTC
-,TRBJ1-6,TRBV30,-,CAWSVSPQGGSPLHF,TGTGCCTGGAGTGTATCTCCTCAAGGCGGATCACCCCTCCACTTT
-,TRBJ2-3,TRBV5-1,few,CASSLRLRDTQYF,TGCGCCAGCAGCTTGCGCCTCCGGGATACGCAGTATTTT
TRBD2,TRBJ2-1,TRBV4-1,-,CASSTSGINYNEQFF,TGCGCCAGCAGCACCAGCGGGATCAATTACAATGAGCAGTTCTTC
-,TRBJ2-7,TRBV28,-,CASNNRGQFLPREQYF,TGTGCCAGCAACAACCGCGGACAGTTTCTCCCTCGGGAGCAGTACTTC
TRBD2,TRBJ2-7,TRBV4-3,-,CASSQDSGTLYEQYF,TGCGCCAGCAGCCAAGATAGCGGGACCCTCTACGAGCAGTACTTC
TRBD1,TRBJ1-2,TRBV4-1,-,CASSQATGVGGYTF,TGCGCCAGCAGCCAAGCTACAGGGGTGGGTGGCTACACCTTC
TRBD2,TRBJ2-7,TRBV27,-,CASSLSLAGASYEQYF,TGTGCCAGCAGTTTAAGTCTAGCGGGAGCTTCCTACGAGCAGTACTTC
-,TRBJ1-5,TRBV27,few,CASSSTDLLGNQPQHF,TGTGCCAGCAGTTCGACGGACCTTCTTGGCAATCAGCCCCAGCATTTT
-,TRBJ2-7,TRBV28,-,CASSSRYEQYF,TGTGCCAGCAGTTCGCGCTACGAGCAGTACTTC
-,TRBJ2-7,TRBV19,-,CASSRDNKPYEQYF,TGTGCCAGTAGCCGGGACAACAAACCCTACGAGCAGTACTTC
TRBD1,TRBJ2-7,TRBV7-8,-,CASSIPGQNYKQYF,TGTGCCAGCAGCATCCCGGGACAGAATTACAAGCAGTACTTC
-,TRBJ2-5,TRBV11-2,-,CASTGGGETQYF,TGTGCCAGCACCGGGGGCGGGGAGACCCAGTACTTC
-,TRBJ2-3,TRBV2,-,CASSRSRGYTDTQYF,TGTGCCAGCAGCCGATCCCGGGGATACACAGATACGCAGTATTTT
TRBD2,TRBJ2-6,TRBV29-1,once,CSVLPLAGASGANVLTF,TGCAGCGTCCTCCCACTAGCGGGAGCCTCTGGGGCCAACGTCCTGACTTTC
-,TRBJ2-3,TRBV27,once,CASSPLALKNTQYF,TGTGCCAGCAGCCCCCTCGCTTTAAAAAATACGCAGTATTTT
TRBD2,TRBJ2-7,TRBV18,-,CASSPRGLAGNYEQYF,TGTGCCAGCTCACCCCGGGGACTAGCGGGGAACTACGAGCAGTACTTC
-,TRBJ2-1,TRBV11-2,few,CASSRHGGAGGSYNEQFF,TGTGCCAGCAGCCGCCACGGGGGCGCAGGGGGCTCCTACAATGAGCAGTTCTTC
-,TRBJ2-3,TRBV27,-,CASNPRSWEPDTQYF,TGTGCCAGCAACCCGCGGTCGTGGGAACCAGATACGCAGTATTTT
-,TRBJ1-1,TRBV21-1,-,CASSKAPGPTSDAFF,TGTGCCAGCAGCAAAGCTCCGGGACCGACTTCTGACGCTTTCTTT
-,TRBJ2-7,TRBV14,-,CASSQAGSYEQYF,TGTGCCAGCAGCCAAGCCGGCAGCTACGAGCAGTACTTC
TRBD2,TRBJ2-1,TRBV4-1,-,CASSPGLAGTFSYNEQFF,TGCGCCAGCAGCCCGGGACTAGCGGGTACTTTCTCCTACAATGAGCAGTTCTTC
-,TRBJ2-7,TRBV5-3,few,CASSIGGLISYEQYF,TGTGCCAGCAGCATTGGCGGGTTGATCTCCTACGAGCAGTACTTC
-,TRBJ1-2,TRBV15,-,CATSRDGGDRNYGYTF,TGTGCCACCAGCAGAGATGGGGGTGACAGAAACTATGGCTACACCTTC
-,TRBJ1-2,TRBV5-6,-,CASSLLGRAEDGYTF,TGTGCCAGCAGCTTGTTAGGAAGGGCGGAAGATGGCTACACCTTC
-,TRBJ2-3,TRBV18,-,CASSPGAPADTQYF,TGTGCCAGCTCACCCGGGGCCCCGGCAGATACGCAGTATTTT
-,TRBJ1-2,TRBV6-1,few,CATNGQGWDGYTF,TGTGCTACTAACGGGCAGGGGTGGGATGGCTACACCTTC